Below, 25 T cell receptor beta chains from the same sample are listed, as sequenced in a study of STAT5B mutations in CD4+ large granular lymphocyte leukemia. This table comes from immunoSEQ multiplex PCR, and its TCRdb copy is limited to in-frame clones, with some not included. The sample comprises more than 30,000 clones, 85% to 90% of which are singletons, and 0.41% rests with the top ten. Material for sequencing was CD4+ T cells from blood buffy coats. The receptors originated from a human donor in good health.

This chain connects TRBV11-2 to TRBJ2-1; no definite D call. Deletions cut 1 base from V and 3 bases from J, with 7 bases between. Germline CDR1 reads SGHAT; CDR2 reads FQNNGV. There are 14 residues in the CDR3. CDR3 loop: CASSLVLFYNEQFF. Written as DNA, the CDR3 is TGTGCCAGCAGCTTAGTCCTCTTCTACAATGAGCAGTTCTTC.

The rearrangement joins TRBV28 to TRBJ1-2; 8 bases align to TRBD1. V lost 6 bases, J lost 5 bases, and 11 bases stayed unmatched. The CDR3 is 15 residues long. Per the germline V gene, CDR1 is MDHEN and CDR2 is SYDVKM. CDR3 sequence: CASRGDGQGRYGYTF. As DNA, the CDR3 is TGTGCCAGCAGGGGTGATGGACAGGGCCGTTATGGCTACACCTTC.

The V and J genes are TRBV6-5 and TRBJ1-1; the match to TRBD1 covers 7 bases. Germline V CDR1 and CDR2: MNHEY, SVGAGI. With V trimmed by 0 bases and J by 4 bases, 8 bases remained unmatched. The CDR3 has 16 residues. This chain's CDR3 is CASSYSGRGPGTEAFF. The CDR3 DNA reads TGTGCCAGCAGTTACTCTGGAAGGGGGCCTGGCACTGAAGCTTTCTTT.

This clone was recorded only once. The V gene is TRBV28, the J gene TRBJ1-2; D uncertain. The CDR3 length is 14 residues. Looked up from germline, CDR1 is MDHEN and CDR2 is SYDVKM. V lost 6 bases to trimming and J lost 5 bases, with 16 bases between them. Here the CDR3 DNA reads TGTGCCAGCAGCAGCGGCGGGCTTAGGTATGGCTACACCTTC. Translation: CASSSGGLRYGYTF.

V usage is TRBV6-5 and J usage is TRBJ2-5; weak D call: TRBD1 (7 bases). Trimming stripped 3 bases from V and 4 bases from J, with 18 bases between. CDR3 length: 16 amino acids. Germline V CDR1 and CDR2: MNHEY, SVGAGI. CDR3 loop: CASSYEAAGGTETQYF. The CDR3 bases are TGTGCCAGCAGTTATGAGGCGGCAGGGGGGACAGAGACCCAGTACTTC.

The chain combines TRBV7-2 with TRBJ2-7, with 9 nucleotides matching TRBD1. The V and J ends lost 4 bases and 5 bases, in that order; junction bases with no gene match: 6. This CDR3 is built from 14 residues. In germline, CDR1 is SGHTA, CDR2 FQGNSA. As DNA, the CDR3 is TGTGCCAGCAGCTCACAGGGGGCTTTGGACGAGCAGTACTTC. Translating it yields CASSSQGALDEQYF.

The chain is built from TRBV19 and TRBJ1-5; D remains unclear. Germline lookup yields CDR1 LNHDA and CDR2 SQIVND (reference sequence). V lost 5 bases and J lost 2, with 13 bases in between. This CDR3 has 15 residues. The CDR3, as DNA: TGTGCCAGTAGTCCTAGCGACGGTGGCAATCAGCCCCAGCATTTT. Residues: CASSPSDGGNQPQHF.

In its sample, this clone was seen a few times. For the CDR3, the DNA is TGTGCCAGCAGCCCCCTGTGGGAAGGGGAAAACAATGAGCAGTTCTTC. This gives the protein CASSPLWEGENNEQFF. This rearrangement joins TRBV13 to TRBJ2-1, with D possibly TRBD1 on 5 matching bases. This CDR3 is built from 16 residues. Trimming took off 5 bases at V and 5 bases at J, with 19 bases between the two ends. Germline V gene sequence: CDR1 PRHDT, CDR2 FYEKMQ (reference sequence).

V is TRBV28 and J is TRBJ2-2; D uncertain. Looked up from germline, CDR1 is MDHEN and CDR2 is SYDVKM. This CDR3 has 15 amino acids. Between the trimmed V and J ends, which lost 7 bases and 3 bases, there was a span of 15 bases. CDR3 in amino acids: CASKGNFGDTGELFF. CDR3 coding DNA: TGTGCCAGCAAAGGGAACTTTGGGGACACCGGGGAGCTGTTTTTT.

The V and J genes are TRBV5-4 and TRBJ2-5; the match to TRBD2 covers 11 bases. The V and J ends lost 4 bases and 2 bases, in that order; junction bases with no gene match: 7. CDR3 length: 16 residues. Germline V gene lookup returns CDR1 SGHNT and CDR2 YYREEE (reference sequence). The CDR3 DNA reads TGTGCCAGCAGCGCCCGACTAGCGGGGAGTCAAGAGACCCAGTACTTC. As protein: CASSARLAGSQETQYF.

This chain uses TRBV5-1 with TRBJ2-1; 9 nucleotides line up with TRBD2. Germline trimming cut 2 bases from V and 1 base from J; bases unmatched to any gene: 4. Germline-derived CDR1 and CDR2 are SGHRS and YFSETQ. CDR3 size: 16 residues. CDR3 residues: CASSLDLAGSYNEQFF. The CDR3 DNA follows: TGCGCCAGCAGCTTAGACCTAGCGGGATCCTACAATGAGCAGTTCTTC.

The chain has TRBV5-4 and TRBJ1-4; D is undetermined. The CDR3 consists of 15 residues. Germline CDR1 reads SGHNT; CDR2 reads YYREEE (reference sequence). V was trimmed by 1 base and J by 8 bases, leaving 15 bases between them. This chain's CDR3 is CASSLIGNGLEKLFF. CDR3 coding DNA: TGTGCCAGCAGCTTGATCGGGAATGGCCTGGAAAAACTGTTTTTT.

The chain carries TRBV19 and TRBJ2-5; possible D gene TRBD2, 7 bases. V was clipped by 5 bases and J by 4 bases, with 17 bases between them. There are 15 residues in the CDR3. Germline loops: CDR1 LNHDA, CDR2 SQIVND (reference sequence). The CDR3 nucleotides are TGTGCCAGTAGTCCCCGTGCGGGGGACATAGAGACCCAGTACTTC. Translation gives CASSPRAGDIETQYF.

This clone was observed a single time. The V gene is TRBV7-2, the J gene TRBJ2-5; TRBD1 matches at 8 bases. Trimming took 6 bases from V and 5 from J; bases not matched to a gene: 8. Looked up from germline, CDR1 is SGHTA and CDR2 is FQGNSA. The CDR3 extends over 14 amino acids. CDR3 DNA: TGTGCCAGCAGGGAACGGACAGGGCAGGAGACCCAGTACTTC. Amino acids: CASRERTGQETQYF. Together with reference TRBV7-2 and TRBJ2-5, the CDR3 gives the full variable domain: GAGVSQSPSNKVTEKGKDVELRCDPISGHTALYWYRQSLGQGLEFLIYFQGNSAPDKSGLPSDRFSAERTGGSVSTLTIQRTQQEDSAVYLCASRERTGQETQYFGPGTRLLVL.

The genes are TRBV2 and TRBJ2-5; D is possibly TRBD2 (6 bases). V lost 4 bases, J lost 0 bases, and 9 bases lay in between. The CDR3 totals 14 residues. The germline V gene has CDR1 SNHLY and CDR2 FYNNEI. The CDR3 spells CASSVRLDQETQYF. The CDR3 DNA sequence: TGTGCCAGCAGTGTCCGACTAGACCAAGAGACCCAGTACTTC.

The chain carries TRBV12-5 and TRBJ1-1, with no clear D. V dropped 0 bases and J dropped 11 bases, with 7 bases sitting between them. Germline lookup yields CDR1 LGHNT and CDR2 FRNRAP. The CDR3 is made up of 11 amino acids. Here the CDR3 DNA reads TGTGCTAGTGGTTTGGTCCTGGATGCTTTCTTT. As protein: CASGLVLDAFF.

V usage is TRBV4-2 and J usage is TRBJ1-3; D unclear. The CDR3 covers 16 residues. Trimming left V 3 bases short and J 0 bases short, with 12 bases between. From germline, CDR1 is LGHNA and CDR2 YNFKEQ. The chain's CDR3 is CASSHPRTGSGNTIYF. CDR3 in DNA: TGTGCCAGCAGCCATCCGAGGACGGGCTCTGGAAACACCATATATTTT.

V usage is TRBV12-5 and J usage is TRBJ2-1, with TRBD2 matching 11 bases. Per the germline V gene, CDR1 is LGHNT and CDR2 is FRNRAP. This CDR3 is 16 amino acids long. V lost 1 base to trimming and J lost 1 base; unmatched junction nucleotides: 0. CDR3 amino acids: CASGLGLAGSYNEQFF. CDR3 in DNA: TGTGCTAGTGGTTTGGGACTAGCGGGGTCCTACAATGAGCAGTTCTTC. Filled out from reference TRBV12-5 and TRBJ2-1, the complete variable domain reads DARVTQTPRHKVTEMGQEVTMRCQPILGHNTVFWYRQTMMQGLELLAYFRNRAPLDDSGMPKDRFSAEMPDATLATLKIQPSEPRDSAVYFCASGLGLAGSYNEQFFGPGTRLTVL.

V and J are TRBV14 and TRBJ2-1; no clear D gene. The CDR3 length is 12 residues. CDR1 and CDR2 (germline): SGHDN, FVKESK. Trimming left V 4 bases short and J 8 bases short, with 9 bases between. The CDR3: CASSLEYDEQFF. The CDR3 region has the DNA TGTGCCAGCAGCCTTGAGTACGATGAGCAGTTCTTC.

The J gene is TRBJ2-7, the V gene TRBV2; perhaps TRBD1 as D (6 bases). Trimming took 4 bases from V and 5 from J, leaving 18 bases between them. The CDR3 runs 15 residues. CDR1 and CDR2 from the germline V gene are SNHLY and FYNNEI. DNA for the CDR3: TGTGCCAGCAGTGCCTACGGGCAGGGGTCCGACGAGCAGTACTTC. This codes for CASSAYGQGSDEQYF. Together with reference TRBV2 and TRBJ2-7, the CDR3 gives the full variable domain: EPEVTQTPSHQVTQMGQEVILRCVPISNHLYFYWYRQILGQKVEFLVSFYNNEISEKSEIFDDQFSVERPDGSNFTLKIRSTKLEDSAMYFCASSAYGQGSDEQYFGPGTRLTVT.

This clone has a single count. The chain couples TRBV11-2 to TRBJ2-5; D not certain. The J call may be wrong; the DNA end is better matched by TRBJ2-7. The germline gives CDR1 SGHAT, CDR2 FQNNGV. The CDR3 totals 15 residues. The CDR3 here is CASSYTSPSAYEQYF. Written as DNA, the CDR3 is TGTGCCAGCAGCTACACATCGCCTTCGGCTTACGAGCAGTACTTC.

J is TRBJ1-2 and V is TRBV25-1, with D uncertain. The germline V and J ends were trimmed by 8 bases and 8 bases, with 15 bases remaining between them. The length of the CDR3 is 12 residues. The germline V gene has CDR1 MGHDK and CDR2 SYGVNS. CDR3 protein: CASGVAAGGYTF. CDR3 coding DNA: TGTGCCAGCGGGGTGGCGGCGGGGGGCTACACCTTC.

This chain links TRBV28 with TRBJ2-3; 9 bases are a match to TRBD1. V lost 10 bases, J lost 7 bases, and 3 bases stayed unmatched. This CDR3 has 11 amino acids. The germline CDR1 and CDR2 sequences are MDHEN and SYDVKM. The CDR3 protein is CATYRGHTQYF. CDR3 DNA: TGTGCCACATACAGGGGGCATACGCAGTATTTT.

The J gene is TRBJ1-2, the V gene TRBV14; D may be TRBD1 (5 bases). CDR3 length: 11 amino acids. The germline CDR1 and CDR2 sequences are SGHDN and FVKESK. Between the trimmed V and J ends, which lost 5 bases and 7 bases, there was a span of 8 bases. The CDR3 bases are TGTGCCAGCAGCGCCCAGGGTGGCTACACCTTC. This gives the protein CASSAQGGYTF.

CDR3 region: CASSPGGGLYNEQFF. Written as DNA, the CDR3 is TGTGCCAGCAGCCCGGGCGGGGGGCTCTACAATGAGCAGTTCTTC. V is TRBV28 and J is TRBJ2-1; 8 positions match TRBD2. V dropped 6 bases and J dropped 3; count of bases not matched to a gene: 7. Germline CDR1 MDHEN, CDR2 SYDVKM. The CDR3 sequence is 15 residues long. Together with reference TRBV28 and TRBJ2-1, the CDR3 gives the full variable domain: DVKVTQSSRYLVKRTGEKVFLECVQDMDHENMFWYRQDPGLGLRLIYFSYDVKMKEKGDIPEGYSVSREKKERFSLILESASTNQTSMYLCASSPGGGLYNEQFFGPGTRLTVL.